This TCR beta chain was observed in a study of beta chain features in type 1 diabetes. Across the study: No patient-donor differences in age, gender, total cells or subset yield.

A remark on this clone: The antigen remains undetermined.

Expressed TCRB transcripts were sequenced because the entire RNA isolate underwent reverse transcription. Clones were read by immunoSEQ multiplex PCR, and TCRdb kept only the in-frame ones, dropping some. The data contain hundreds of thousands of clones, about an eighth of them singletons. The V and J ends lost 4 bases and 0 bases, in that order; junction bases with no gene match: 0. The germline V gene has CDR1 SQVTM and CDR2 ANQGSEA. The CDR3 loop spans 14 amino acids. The study, taken as a whole, reports: Patients with type 1 diabetes showed fewer VDJ junction insertions and more deletions. A moderate, significant TCRB CDR3 shortening appeared in type 1 diabetes across four CD4+ subsets.

The genes are TRBV29-1 and TRBJ2-2; 9 bases fit TRBD2. Material: naive CD4+ T cells from blood. This receptor was identified in a young man with type 1 diabetes. CDR3 region: CSVVAGANTGELFF. The CDR3 region has the DNA TGCAGCGTTGTAGCGGGGGCGAACACCGGGGAGCTGTTTTTT.